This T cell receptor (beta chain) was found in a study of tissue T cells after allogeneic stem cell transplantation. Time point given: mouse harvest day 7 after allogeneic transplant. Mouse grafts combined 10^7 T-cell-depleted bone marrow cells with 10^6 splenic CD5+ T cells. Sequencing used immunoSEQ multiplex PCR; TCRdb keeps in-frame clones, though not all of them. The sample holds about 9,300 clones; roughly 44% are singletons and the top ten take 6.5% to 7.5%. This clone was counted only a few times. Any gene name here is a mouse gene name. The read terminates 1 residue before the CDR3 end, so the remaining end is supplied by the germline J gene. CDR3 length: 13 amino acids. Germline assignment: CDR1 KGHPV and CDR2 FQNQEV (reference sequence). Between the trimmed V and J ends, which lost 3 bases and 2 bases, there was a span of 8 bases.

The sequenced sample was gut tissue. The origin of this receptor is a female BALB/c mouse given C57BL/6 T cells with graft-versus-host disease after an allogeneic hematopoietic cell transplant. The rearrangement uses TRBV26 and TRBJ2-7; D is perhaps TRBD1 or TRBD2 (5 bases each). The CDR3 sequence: CASSLRDPYEQYF. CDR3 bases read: TGTGCCAGCAGTCTCCGGGACCCCTATGAACAGTAC.